This TCR beta chain is drawn from a study of blood T cells in healthy people across ages. Notes on the study in general: The recorded TCR beta diversity per million T cells decreased in a roughly linear manner with age.

About this clonotype: Its antigen is not identified.

CDR3 length: 14 amino acids. Deletions cut 5 bases from V and 0 bases from J, with 10 bases between. A second roughly 6 to 11 cycle PCR used barcoded and J-beta primers. TCRdb called the 5' RACE reads again in MiXCR, with one record for every CDR3 protein. The repertoire holds about 400,000 distinct CDR3 sequences, with approximately 47% as singletons. Sequences were obtained from blood. The origin of this receptor is a man in his sixties in good health. The rearrangement links TRBV12-3 or TRBV12-4 to TRBJ1-1; tentatively, D is TRBD1 (6 bases). The CDR3 DNA is TGTGCCAGCAGTCGACAGGTGATGAACACTGAAGCTTTCTTT. This translates into CASSRQVMNTEAFF.